The source of this TCR beta chain is a study of cytomegalovirus exposure and HLA in healthy donors listed by TCRdb under 2017. Turning to the overall study: An earlier analysis of roughly 610 of the donors reported around 280 Gb of sequence data and about 120 million unique TCR beta sequences obtained from approximately 180 million T cells. Donor age, sex, ethnicity and CMV serostatus were compiled together with the repertoire data. The study profiled the T cell repertoires of fewer than 850 subjects by immunosequencing and related them to cytomegalovirus serostatus. Class I and class II HLA loci were covered by the typing at four-digit resolution. All discovery cohort repertoires had been generated using a single sequencing platform. To study patterns of TCR occurrence, a later analysis re-analyzed previously published TCR beta repertoires from just over 650 donors and added high-resolution HLA genotyping. Along with the roughly 700-subject first cohort, a separate validation cohort of over a hundred different subjects was used. Genome-wide SNP genotypes for about 65% of the 666 donors were used in a later genetic analysis, which treated that subset as a discovery cohort. Rather than drawing on any new phenotypic data, the later analysis identified candidate immune exposures from TCR beta sequences and the way those sequences occurred across donors. Typing coverage varied by locus: about 629-640 donors for A, B, C, DRB1 and DQB1; approximately 500 for DQA1; around 610 for DPA1; around 450 for DPB1. Approximately 300 gigabases of sequencing data and around 80 million unique TCR sequences made up an early release that covered approximately 620 HLA-typed donors. Among the 398 genotyped donors, approximately 82% belonged to the genetic ancestry cluster associated with self-reported Caucasian donors. The study aimed to test whether cataloging public T cell receptors could reveal signatures of past pathogen exposure. The study combined high-throughput TCR immunosequencing, statistical association of individual TCRs with disease status, and machine learning to predict cytomegalovirus infection status. Roughly 5 DR-DQ haplotypes were handled as single units for association and clustering because linkage in the cohort was strong. An earlier analysis of approximately 640 of the donors applied high-throughput TCR beta sequencing to assess whether each TCR beta V gene segment acted as functional or pseudogenic. On average, roughly 250,000 unique TCR beta nucleotide sequences were sequenced per donor among about 400 genotyped donors of the cohort, with around 19% of those sequences being non-productive. On the study overall, not on this receptor specifically: Most TCR sequences were observed very rarely across donors, whereas some public TCRs were present in many individuals. A few of the identified cytomegalovirus-associated TCR beta chains were confirmed in vitro to be specific for cytomegalovirus antigens. Assigning TCR associations to individual alleles was difficult when HLA alleles, especially DR and DQ, strongly co-occurred. In both the original and validation cohorts, the classifier was reported to diagnose cytomegalovirus status with high specificity and sensitivity. A later analysis found that TCR association rates varied across HLA loci, with DRB1 alleles showing the most associated TCRs and HLA-C alleles the fewest. Correlated functional status among segregating V segments might reflect linkage disequilibrium, but an unknown experimental factor could not be ruled out. A further reported finding was that TCR beta sequences accurately predicted the HLA-A and HLA-B alleles for most subjects in the first cohort. An earlier analysis of approximately 530 of the donors showed that most TCR beta V segments appeared in productive rearrangements either about 90% or about 30% of the time, which broadly matched IMGT annotations. Most CMV-associated TCR beta chains appeared to be HLA-restricted in a later analysis, and the HLA associations seemed to be driven largely by CMV exposure. In a later analysis, several top co-occurrence clusters were reported to appear linked to parvovirus B19, influenza, CMV and Epstein-Barr virus. An association between a missense DCLRE1C variant and V-gene and J-gene trimming of TCR beta chains was found in a later genetic analysis and replicated in an independent cohort. The authors suggested that the approach could potentially be generalized to other disease states and immunological phenotypes. In this cohort, only TCR beta chains were sequenced, and detectable features were limited by the absence of alpha or paired-chain data. For the cohort, immune exposure information was limited to CMV serostatus. Specific HLA alleles were associated with roughly 17,000 TCR beta sequences at a false discovery rate of 0.05 in a later analysis. In a later analysis, HLA-associated TCR beta chains showed more clonal expansion and lower generation probabilities than non-associated chains that were equally common. A later genetic analysis reported fewer N-insertions in productive TCRs among donors in an Asian-associated ancestry cluster than the roughly 720-donor mean. HLA typing was unavailable for some donors at each locus, so association tests used only the typed subset. Because the 87-base-pair reads could not distinguish some IMGT-functional V segments, including TRBV6-2 and TRBV6-3, those segments were excluded. A group of highly shared sequence variants was considered likely to be a technical artifact of the sequencing pipeline. Sequencing depth was assumed to be roughly uniform across donors in the presence/absence analyses, though that assumption may not hold. The study listed 150 to 200 TCR beta chains as associated with cytomegalovirus. Seventeen rarely observed V segments, including chromosome 9 orphons, were excluded from the earlier analysis of about 600 of the donors because counts were too low.

The library came from the immunoSEQ multiplex PCR assay. A mixture of 60 forward primers for TCR Vbeta segments and 13 reverse primers for TCR Jbeta segments was used in the multiplex PCR. The CDR3 region of rearranged TCR beta genes was amplified from genomic DNA by a multiplex PCR assay. Amplified TCR beta libraries were sequenced as 87-base-pair reads on the Illumina HiSeq System. As for the authors' bioinformatics: A later analysis counted some 74 million unique TCR beta chains across the approximately 700 repertoires, and 9 million to 14 million of these chains were shared by at least two donors. A nearest-neighbor algorithm error-corrected the raw reads and collapsed the reads into unique sequences, merging closely related sequences to remove PCR and sequencing errors. To assign V, D and J gene segments, CDR3 sequences were aligned to IMGT reference sequences. Each retained sequence needed at least a six-nucleotide match to both a V gene segment and a J gene segment. Rearrangements were classified as productive when the CDR3 lacked stop codons and remained in frame with V and J, and all other rearrangements were classified as non-productive. Following IMGT convention, CDR3 was defined as the stretch from the second conserved V-encoded cysteine up to the conserved J-encoded phenylalanine. The earlier analysis of a few hundred of the donors excluded any sequence lacking an unambiguous match to a single V gene segment. An earlier analysis of almost 600 of the donors classified V segments as functional when productive rearrangements were above 56.7% and as segregating when the standard deviation between donors was above 5%. A statistical classification framework was built for diagnosing cytomegalovirus status from the catalog of TCR beta chain sequences. A later analysis assigned V and J genes by comparing TCR nucleotide sequences with IMGT/GENE-DB human TR gene sequences. A later analysis assigned CDR3 sequences and most-parsimonious VDJ recombination scenarios with the TCRdist pipeline. In a later analysis, every TCR beta chain was defined by the combination of its CDR3 amino acid sequence and its V-gene family, and reads without a unique V-gene family were dropped. As a way to deal with suspected cross-contamination and a sequencing artifact, a later analysis dropped approximately 590 nucleotide sequences that were highly shared and had low generation probability. A later analysis calculated a clonal expansion index for each public chain from normalized within-repertoire ranks of inferred template counts. A later analysis computed generation probabilities with a VDJ recombination model fitted to out-of-frame rearrangements, and checked the results against IGoR. Hypergeometric tests were used in a later analysis to score TCR-TCR, TCR-HLA and TCR-CMV co-occurrence, with a repertoire-size bias correction applied to the TCR pairs. In a later analysis, false discovery rates were estimated by permuting HLA or CMV assignments 20 times. In a later analysis, co-occurring TCRs were grouped with DBSCAN, and TCRdist sequence similarity was added when clustering was performed within HLA-allele-positive subsets. For co-occurrence clustering, repertoires with fewer than 30,000 or more than 120,000 public chains were excluded, along with a handful of repertoires with anomalous nucleotide sharing. This is the immuneACCESS table as TCRdb keeps it, with only in-frame sequences that have V and J called. A part of the clones is gone; compared with another copy, unresolved V genes explain less than half, and the rest is unexplained. Clonal size and the V and J genes are those of that table, whereas D and trimming came from the DNA. This sample comprises 85,000 to 130,000 clones, about 70% of them detected only once. The ten largest clones represent 6.1% of the sample.

The cohort comprised 666 healthy bone marrow donors. At the time of sampling, every cohort member was nominally healthy, though immune exposures that went unrecorded were likely present. The donor was CMV seropositive and was included in the group of approximately 310 seropositive cohort members. Every donor gave a peripheral blood sample, and the peripheral blood mononuclear cells from that sample were used for TCR beta sequencing. The Qiagen DNeasy Blood Extraction Kit was used to extract genomic DNA from the blood cell samples. From its cysteine to its phenylalanine, the CDR3 spans 10 amino acids. Of the read, only the CDR3 DNA is kept; its 30 bases are in frame from base 1. Per the germline V gene, MNHNS is the CDR1 and SASEGT is the CDR2. Concerning this clone itself: What this receptor recognizes is not known. One end of the junction varies from germline; a read error may be responsible.

This chain is built from TRBV6-1 and TRBJ1-1; the D gene cannot be named for sure. Sequenced input: PBMCs. The clonotype comes from a woman aged 45-65 years in good health and CMV-seropositive. The CDR3 corresponds to CASSVLVFLF. The nucleotides are TGTGCCAGCAGTGTTCTTGTTTTTCTCTTT.